The TCR beta chain described here comes from a study of spatial heterogeneity in lung cancer (dated by TCRdb to the late 2010s). Concerning the study at large: Beta-chain transcripts were consistently detected in greater numbers than alpha-chain transcripts, which likely reflected higher beta-chain transcript abundance. In non-small cell lung cancer, the study quantitatively compared TCR alpha and beta repertoires across several tumor regions, matched nontumor lung, and blood. In the raw uncorrected reads, each unique combination of TCR and UMI appeared more than ten times on average. The study linked features of the TCR repertoire to counts of nonsynonymous mutations, which were determined by whole-exome sequencing of tumor tissue. Both alpha and beta chains were TCR-sequenced in samples taken at surgery, namely 220 tumor regions, 64 matched nontumor lung samples and just over 55 PBMC samples.

The sample's time point, from its label and the paper: sample taken at primary tumor resection. Samples were obtained from approximately 72 patients with early-stage, untreated non-small cell lung cancer from the lung TRACERx cohort. Without any cell sorting, TCR sequencing was performed on whole RNA extracted either from tumor and nontumor lung tissue or from cryopreserved PBMC samples. Only patients with enough RNA available from two or more tumor regions were chosen for TCR sequencing. A lung pathologist reviewed the tumor and adjacent nontumor lung specimens before the specimens were selected. Paper-wide results and their limitations: Confirming at a functional level the hypothesis that regional TCRs recognize regional mutations was considered to require additional single-cell paired TCR alpha and beta sequencing.

This clonotype was observed a few times. There is no known antigen for this receptor. It has no much larger one-base neighbor in the sample; base qualities were not kept. Library method: 5' RACE. Sequenced using a NextSeq 500. To allow correction of PCR and sequencing errors, the TCR library protocol tagged every TCR cDNA molecule with a unique molecular identifier. On the authors' methods: TCR identification, UMI-based error correction and CDR3 extraction were all carried out with Decombinator tools. Expanded TCRs were defined as those above a frequency of 2 per 1,000, corresponding to the top 1% of the tumor frequency distribution. Rényi diversity was computed with the R vegan package after subsampling each repertoire 100 times to 5,000 TCRs. CDR3 similarity networks were constructed using string-kernel similarity of amino acid triplets, with links drawn between CDR3s whose pairwise similarity was above 0.82. The public reads were run again by TCRdb, first through fastp at Q25 and then through MiXCR, and only productive beta chains were kept. Merged by CDR3 protein, the rows form single entries marked with the most common genes and DNA. The V and J calls and clone size come from TCRdb's table, not from the authors' own analysis. Present in this sample are 2,500 to 3,500 distinct CDR3 sequences, roughly 7% of which were seen just once. The ten biggest clones cover over 15% of the sample.

V is cut by 1 base and J by 0 bases, and the space between the germline ends is 13 bases. Including cysteine and phenylalanine, the CDR3 has 17 amino acids. Just the 51-base CDR3 DNA is kept, in frame starting at base 1. The rearranged segments are TRBV12-3 or TRBV12-4 and TRBJ1-3, with the D gene too uncertain to name. The origin of this receptor is a male donor with early-stage non-small cell lung cancer. The sample consisted of normal lung tissue next to the tumor, taken at surgery. At the DNA level, the sequence is TGTGCCAGCAGTTTAGAGCTCCTATCTAGCTCTGGAAACACCATATATTTT. This yields the protein CASSLELLSSSGNTIYF.